This T cell receptor (beta chain) was sequenced in a study of early T cells in non-severe SARS-CoV-2 infection. Study at large: Bulk RNA isolated from unsorted whole blood underwent sequencing; chains were not paired. Whole-study findings and limits: Using VDJdb, the matching emphasized anti-spike CD8 responses while missing private and CD4 specificities.

This CDR3 contains 13 residues. The germline V gene encodes CDR1 GTSNPN and CDR2 SVGIG (reference sequence). Individual cDNA molecules each received unique molecular identifiers attached to them. TCRdb passed the 5' RACE reads through MiXCR, listing each CDR3 protein once. The data show about 23,000 distinct CDR3 sequences, with around 5.2% seen just once and about 10% held by the top ten. Ten or more counts support this clonotype. Antigen unknown. The junction and the germline gene differ at one end; a read error may be behind it. The chain employs TRBV30 and TRBJ2-1; D is unresolved. The TCR was taken from an adult who was a healthcare worker with PCR-confirmed SARS-CoV-2 infection or an uninfected control (not recorded which). Sequencing was done on a sample of whole blood. The DNA for the CDR3 is TGTGCCTGGAGTGTAGGATCCTCCAATGAGCAGTTCTTC. This gives the protein CAWSVGSSNEQFF.